One T cell receptor (beta chain) is described in this entry. Its antigen is unknown. Since a much larger clone is just one base distant, this may be a read error. The CDR3 is 14 amino acids. The V gene's germline CDR1 is ENHRY and CDR2 SYGVKD. Primed by a sample-barcoded 5' primer and a J-beta primer mix, a second PCR proceeded for about 6 to 11 cycles. TCRdb redid the calling of the 5' RACE reads with MiXCR, one entry per CDR3 protein. The table records 550,000 to 750,000 distinct CDR3 sequences, under 25% of them present only once. The data belong to a study of blood T cells in healthy people across ages. Overall study findings and caveats: Long-lived donors had more naive CD4+ cells and higher diversity than aged donors.

The clonotype comes from a man between 65 and 80 years old in good health. The J gene is TRBJ1-1, the V gene TRBV10-3; D remains unclear. The material sequenced was blood. The CDR3 sequence: CAIRFTASNTEPFF. The CDR3 coding sequence is TGTGCCATCCGCTTCACAGCGTCGAACACTGAACCTTTCTTT.